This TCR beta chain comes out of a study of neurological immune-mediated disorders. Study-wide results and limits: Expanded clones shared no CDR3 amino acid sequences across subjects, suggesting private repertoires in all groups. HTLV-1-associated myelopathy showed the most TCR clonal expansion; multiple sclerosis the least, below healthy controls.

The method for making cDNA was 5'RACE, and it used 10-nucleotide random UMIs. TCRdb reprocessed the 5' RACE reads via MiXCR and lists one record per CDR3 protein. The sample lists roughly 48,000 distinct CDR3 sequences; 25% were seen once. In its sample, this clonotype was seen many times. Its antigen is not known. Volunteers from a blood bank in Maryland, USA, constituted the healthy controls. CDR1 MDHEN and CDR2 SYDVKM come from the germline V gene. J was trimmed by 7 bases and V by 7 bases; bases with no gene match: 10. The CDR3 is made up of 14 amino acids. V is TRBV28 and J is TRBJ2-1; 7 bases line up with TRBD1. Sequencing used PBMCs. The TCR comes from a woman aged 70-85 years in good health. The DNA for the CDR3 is TGTGCCAGCAAACCGGACAGGTGGGAGAATGAGCAGTTCTTC. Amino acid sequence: CASKPDRWENEQFF. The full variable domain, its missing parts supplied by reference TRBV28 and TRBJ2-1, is DVKVTQSSRYLVKRTGEKVFLECVQDMDHENMFWYRQDPGLGLRLIYFSYDVKMKEKGDIPEGYSVSREKKERFSLILESASTNQTSMYLCASKPDRWENEQFFGPGTRLTVL.